This T cell receptor (beta chain) derives from a study of shared clonotypes between healthy human individuals. Study outcomes and limitations: As a rule, naive subsets had a larger estimated richness than memory subsets. An anticipated effect of sequencing depth on clonotype sharing among donors was recognized. Unshared clonotypes carried lower generation probabilities than those common to all four donors. Few donors restricted represented genetic and exposure-history diversity.

Profiled with immunoSEQ multiplex PCR; TCRdb holds only in-frame clones, not every one. This sample carries more than 2 million clones, less than 95% of them seen once, and the ten largest clones take more than 0.95%. Turning to this clone: The antigen remains undetermined.

Cells designated naive CD8 were CD45RO-negative and were positively selected for CCR7, with terminally differentiated effector memory CD45RA+ cells excluded. Sequencing input: naive CD8+ T cells sorted from blood. This sequence originates from a man between 18 and 29 years old in good health.

The DNA for the CDR3 is TGTGCCAGCAGCTTAGAGCTAGCGGGGGCGTTCACAGATACGCAGTATTTT. The encoded protein is CASSLELAGAFTDTQYF. This chain uses TRBV11-2 with TRBJ2-3; 10 nucleotides line up with TRBD2. The CDR3 covers 17 residues. V was clipped by 0 bases and J by 2 bases; unmatched bases: 5. CDR1 and CDR2 (germline): SGHAT, FQNNGV. The entire variable domain, with the rest obtained from reference TRBV11-2 and TRBJ2-3, is as follows: EAGVAQSPRYKIIEKRQSVAFWCNPISGHATLYWYQQILGQGPKLLIQFQNNGVVDDSQLPKDRFSAERLKGVDSTLKIQPAKLEDSAVYLCASSLELAGAFTDTQYFGPGTRLTVL.